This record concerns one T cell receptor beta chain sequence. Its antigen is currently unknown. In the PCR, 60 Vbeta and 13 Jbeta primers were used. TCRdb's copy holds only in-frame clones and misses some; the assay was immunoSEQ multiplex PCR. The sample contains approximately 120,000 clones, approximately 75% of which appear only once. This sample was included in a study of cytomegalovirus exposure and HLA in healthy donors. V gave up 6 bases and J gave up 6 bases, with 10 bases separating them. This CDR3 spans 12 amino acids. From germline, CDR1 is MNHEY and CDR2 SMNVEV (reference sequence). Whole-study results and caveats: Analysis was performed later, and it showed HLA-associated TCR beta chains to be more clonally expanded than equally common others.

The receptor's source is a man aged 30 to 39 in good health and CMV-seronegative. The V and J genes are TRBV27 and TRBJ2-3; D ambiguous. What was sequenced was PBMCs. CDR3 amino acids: CASSLNGDTQYF. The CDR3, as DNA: TGTGCCAGCAGCCTAAACGGTGATACGCAGTATTTT.